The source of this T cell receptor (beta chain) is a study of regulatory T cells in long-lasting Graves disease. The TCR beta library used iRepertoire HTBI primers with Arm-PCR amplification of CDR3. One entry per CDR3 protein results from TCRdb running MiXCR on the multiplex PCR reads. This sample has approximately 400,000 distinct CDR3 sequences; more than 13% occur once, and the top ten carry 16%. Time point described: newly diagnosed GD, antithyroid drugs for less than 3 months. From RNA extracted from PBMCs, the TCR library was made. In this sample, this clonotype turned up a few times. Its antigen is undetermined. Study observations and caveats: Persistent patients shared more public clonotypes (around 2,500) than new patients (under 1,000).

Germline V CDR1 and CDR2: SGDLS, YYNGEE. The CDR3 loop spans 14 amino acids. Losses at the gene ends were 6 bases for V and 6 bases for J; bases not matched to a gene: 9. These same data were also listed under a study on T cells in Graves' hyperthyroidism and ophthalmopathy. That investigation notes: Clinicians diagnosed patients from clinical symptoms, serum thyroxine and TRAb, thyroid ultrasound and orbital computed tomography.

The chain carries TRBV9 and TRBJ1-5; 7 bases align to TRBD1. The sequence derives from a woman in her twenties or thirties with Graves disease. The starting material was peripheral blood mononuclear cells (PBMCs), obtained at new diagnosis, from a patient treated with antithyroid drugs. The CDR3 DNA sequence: TGTGCCAGCAACCAGGGGGTGCCAGGTCAGCCCCAGCATTTT. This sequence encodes CASNQGVPGQPQHF.